The sequence of this TCR beta chain was determined in a study of CD8 T cells in ankylosing spondylitis. Study-level points and caveats: Peripheral blood samples showed relatively rare disease-linked clones, and these clones were CD8+. Clones linked to disease were reported to show significant enrichment in matched ankylosing spondylitis synovial fluid.

Each TCR beta library was made by quantitative 5'-RACE that incorporated molecular barcodes. Using its own MiXCR run on the 5' RACE reads, TCRdb lists one record per CDR3 protein. This table holds approximately 220,000 distinct CDR3 sequences, around 25% found once. V dropped 1 base and J dropped 1; count of bases not matched to a gene: 1. CDR3 length: 17 residues. CDR1 is SGHTA and CDR2 is FQGNSA in the germline V gene. This clonotype was detected many times. Its antigen is still unknown. This TCR derives from a male donor with ankylosing spondylitis or in good health (not recorded which). The chain has TRBV7-2 and TRBJ2-3; 14 bases line up with TRBD2. Sequenced material: blood, either unsorted or a sorted T cell fraction (not recorded which). In DNA form, the CDR3 reads TGTGCCAGCAGCTTAGGACTAGCGGGGGGGGGCACAGATACGCAGTATTTT. As protein: CASSLGLAGGGTDTQYF. Looking up the rest from reference TRBV7-2 and TRBJ2-3 gives the full variable domain: GAGVSQSPSNKVTEKGKDVELRCDPISGHTALYWYRQSLGQGLEFLIYFQGNSAPDKSGLPSDRFSAERTGGSVSTLTIQRTQQEDSAVYLCASSLGLAGGGTDTQYFGPGTRLTVL.